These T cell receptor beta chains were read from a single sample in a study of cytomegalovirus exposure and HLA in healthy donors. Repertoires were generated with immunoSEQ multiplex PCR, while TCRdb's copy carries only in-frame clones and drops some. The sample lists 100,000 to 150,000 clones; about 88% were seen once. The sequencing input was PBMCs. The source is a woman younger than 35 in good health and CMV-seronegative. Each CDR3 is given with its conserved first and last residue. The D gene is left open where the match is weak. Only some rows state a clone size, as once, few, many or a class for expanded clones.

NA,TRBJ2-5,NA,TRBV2,CASSERDQETQYF,TGTGCCAGCAGTGAGCGGGACCAAGAGACCCAGTACTTC
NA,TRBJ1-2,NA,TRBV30,CAWSVGGGYTF,TGTGCCTGGAGTGTGGGAGGCGGCTACACCTTC
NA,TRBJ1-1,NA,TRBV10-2,CASSWGGMNTEAFF,TGCGCCAGCAGTTGGGGCGGGATGAACACTGAAGCTTTCTTT
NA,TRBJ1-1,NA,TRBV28,CASSRSGVWAEAFF,TGTGCCAGCAGTCGATCGGGGGTTTGGGCTGAAGCTTTCTTT
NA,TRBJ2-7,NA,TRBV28,CASSFPRGEQYF,TGTGCCAGCAGCTTCCCCCGGGGGGAGCAGTACTTC
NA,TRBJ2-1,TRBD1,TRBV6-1,CASRVEGAPYNEQFF,TGTGCCAGCAGAGTCGAGGGGGCCCCCTACAATGAGCAGTTCTTC
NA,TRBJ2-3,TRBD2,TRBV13,CASSLALGLAPTTDTQYF,TGTGCCAGCAGCTTAGCCCTTGGACTAGCGCCTACCACAGATACGCAGTATTTT
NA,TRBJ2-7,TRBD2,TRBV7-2,CASSADAGVTGEQYF,TGTGCCAGCAGCGCTGACGCGGGAGTAACTGGAGAGCAGTACTTC
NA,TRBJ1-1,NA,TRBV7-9,CASSLTGNTEAFF,TGTGCCAGCAGCTTAACGGGTAACACTGAAGCTTTCTTT
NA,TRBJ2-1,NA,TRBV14,CASSQGIAFNEQFF,TGTGCCAGCAGCCAAGGCATAGCCTTCAATGAGCAGTTCTTC
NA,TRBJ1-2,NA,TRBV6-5,CASRDRDSYGYTF,TGTGCCAGCAGGGACAGAGATTCCTATGGCTACACCTTC
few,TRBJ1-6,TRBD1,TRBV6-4,CASRTGEWDNSPLHF,TGTGCCAGTCGGACAGGGGAATGGGATAATTCACCCCTCCACTTT
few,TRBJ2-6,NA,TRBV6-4,CASSDTGQESGANVLTF,TGTGCCAGCAGTGACACAGGCCAAGAGTCTGGGGCCAACGTCCTGACTTTC
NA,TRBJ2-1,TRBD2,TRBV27,CASSLVGLVGEQFF,TGTGCCAGCAGTTTAGTTGGACTAGTGGGTGAGCAGTTCTTC
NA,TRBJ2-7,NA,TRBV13,CASSLGPAGSYEQYF,TGTGCCAGCAGCTTAGGCCCAGCGGGCTCCTACGAGCAGTACTTC
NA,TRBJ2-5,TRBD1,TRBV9,CASSSGTGKETQYF,TGTGCCAGCAGCTCCGGGACAGGGAAAGAGACCCAGTACTTC
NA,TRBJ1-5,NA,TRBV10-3,CAISESTERQPQHF,TGTGCCATCAGTGAAAGCACAGAGAGACAGCCCCAGCATTTT
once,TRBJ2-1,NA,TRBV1,CTSSQELLAGGHNEQFF,TGCACCAGCAGCCAAGAACTCCTAGCGGGAGGGCACAATGAGCAGTTCTTC
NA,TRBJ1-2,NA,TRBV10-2,CASSEWSVNYGYTF,TGCGCCAGCAGTGAGTGGTCGGTGAACTATGGCTACACCTTC
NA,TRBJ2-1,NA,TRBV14,CASSLLSSNEQFF,TGTGCCAGCAGCCTCCTTAGTTCCAATGAGCAGTTCTTC
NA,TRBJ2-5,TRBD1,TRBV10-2,CASSETGTGGLGTQYF,TGCGCCAGCAGTGAAACCGGGACAGGGGGGTTAGGGACCCAGTACTTC
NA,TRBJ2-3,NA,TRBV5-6,CASSQVVGGYTDTQYF,TGTGCCAGCAGCCAAGTAGTGGGGGGTTACACAGATACGCAGTATTTT
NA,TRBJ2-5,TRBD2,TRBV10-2,CASSELISGGSGETQYF,TGCGCCAGCAGTGAGCTTATTAGCGGGGGATCGGGCGAGACCCAGTACTTC
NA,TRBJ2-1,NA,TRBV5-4,CASSLGGSEPSSYNEQFF,TGTGCCAGCAGCTTGGGCGGCTCCGAACCAAGCTCCTACAATGAGCAGTTCTTC
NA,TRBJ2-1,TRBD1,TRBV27,CASRPGQVDNEQFF,TGTGCCAGCAGACCGGGACAGGTAGACAATGAGCAGTTCTTC
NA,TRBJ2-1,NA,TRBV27,CASSLERAGGSGEQFF,TGTGCCAGCAGTTTAGAGAGGGCAGGGGGGTCGGGTGAGCAGTTCTTC
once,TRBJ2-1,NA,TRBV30,CAWSAGGNEQFF,TGTGCCTGGAGTGCTGGGGGGAATGAGCAGTTCTTC
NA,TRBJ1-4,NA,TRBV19,CASRSHATNEKLFF,TGTGCCAGTAGGTCCCATGCAACTAATGAAAAACTGTTTTTT
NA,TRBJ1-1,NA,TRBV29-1,CSVQHTEAFF,TGCAGCGTACAGCACACTGAAGCTTTCTTT
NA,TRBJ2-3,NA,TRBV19,CASSTQTAGPVFGSEATDTQYF,TGTGCCAGTAGTACTCAAACGGCGGGGCCGGTCTTTGGGTCCGAGGCCACAGATACGCAGTATTTT
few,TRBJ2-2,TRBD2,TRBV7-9,CASSSLAGGNTGELFF,TGTGCCAGCAGCTCCTTAGCGGGAGGGAACACCGGGGAGCTGTTTTTT
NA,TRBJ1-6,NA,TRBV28,CASSFGVTSPLHF,TGTGCCAGCAGTTTCGGGGTTACCTCACCCCTCCACTTT
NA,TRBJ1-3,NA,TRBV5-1,CASSRDSPAKNTIYF,TGCGCCAGCAGCCGGGACTCCCCCGCGAAGAACACCATATATTTT
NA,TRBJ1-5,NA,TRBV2,CASNYARDINQPQHF,TGTGCCAGCAACTATGCACGGGACATCAATCAGCCCCAGCATTTT
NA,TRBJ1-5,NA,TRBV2,CASSDEDRAKQPQHF,TGTGCCAGCAGTGACGAAGACAGAGCGAAACAGCCCCAGCATTTT
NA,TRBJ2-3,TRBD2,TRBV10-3,CAISEAGGTDTQYF,TGTGCCATCAGTGAGGCGGGGGGAACAGATACGCAGTATTTT
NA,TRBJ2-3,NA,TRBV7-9,CASSLWGRSTDTQYF,TGTGCCAGCAGCTTATGGGGCAGAAGCACAGATACGCAGTATTTT
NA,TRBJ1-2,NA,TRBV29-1,CSVPFQGYGYTF,TGCAGCGTTCCCTTTCAGGGGTATGGCTACACCTTC
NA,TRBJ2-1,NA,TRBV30,CAWSELNEQFF,TGTGCCTGGAGCGAGTTAAATGAGCAGTTCTTC
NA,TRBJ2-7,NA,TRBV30,CAAQLRMYEQYF,TGTGCGGCCCAGTTGAGGATGTACGAGCAGTACTTC